One sample yielded the 19 T cell receptor beta chains listed below, sequenced in a study of cytomegalovirus exposure and HLA in healthy donors. PCR amplification relied on 60 Vbeta primers (plus 13 Jbeta primers). Generated by immunoSEQ multiplex PCR, the TCRdb table keeps only in-frame clones and is missing some. The sample lists roughly 100,000 clones, 76% occurring once. Sequencing was carried out using PBMCs. Receptors originate from a man in his forties in good health and CMV-seropositive.

The chain has TRBV11-3 and TRBJ1-4; 7 positions agree with TRBD1. Germline trimming cut 3 bases from V and 8 bases from J; bases unmatched to any gene: 9. Germline CDR1 and CDR2: SGHNT and YENEEA. This CDR3 has 15 amino acids. The CDR3 is CASSLTGQQGEKLFF. In nucleotides, the CDR3 is TGTGCCAGCAGCTTGACGGGACAGCAAGGAGAAAAACTGTTTTTT.

The chain recombines TRBV2 with TRBJ2-3, with TRBD1 matching over 9 bases. Germline V gives CDR1 SNHLY, CDR2 FYNNEI. This CDR3 has 19 amino acids. Germline trimming cut 4 bases from V and 6 bases from J; bases unmatched to any gene: 20. CDR3 loop: CASSASFRWGQGGGDTQYF. The CDR3 nucleotides read TGTGCCAGCAGTGCGAGCTTTCGGTGGGGACAGGGAGGCGGGGATACGCAGTATTTT.

V is TRBV18 and J is TRBJ2-6, with 7 positions matching TRBD2. Per germline, CDR1 KGHSH and CDR2 LQKENI. CDR3 length equals 15 residues. V shed 4 bases and J 2 bases; nucleotides not matched to a gene: 2. The DNA for the CDR3 is TGTGCCAGCTCACGCCGGGAGGCTGGGGCCAACGTCCTGACTTTC. The encoded protein is CASSRREAGANVLTF.

The chain combines TRBV7-3 with TRBJ2-1, with 7 bases aligning to TRBD1. J was trimmed by 10 bases and V by 5 bases; bases with no gene match: 5. Germline CDR1 is SGHTA and CDR2 is FQGTGA. The CDR3 sequence is 12 residues long. DNA for the CDR3: TGTGCCAGCAGCCCAGGGGGTGGGGAGCAGTTCTTC. It is translated as CASSPGGGEQFF.

The chain combines TRBV28 with TRBJ2-7, with D unclear. Trimming removed 5 bases from V and 3 bases from J, with 5 bases in between. CDR1 MDHEN and CDR2 SYDVKM come from the germline V gene. The CDR3 is 11 residues long. The CDR3 DNA sequence: TGTGCCAGCAGTGGCAACTACGAGCAGTACTTC. Translation: CASSGNYEQYF. The whole variable domain, filled in from reference TRBV28 and TRBJ2-7, reads DVKVTQSSRYLVKRTGEKVFLECVQDMDHENMFWYRQDPGLGLRLIYFSYDVKMKEKGDIPEGYSVSREKKERFSLILESASTNQTSMYLCASSGNYEQYFGPGTRLTVT.

The chain recombines TRBV7-2 with TRBJ2-3; 7 positions match TRBD1. CDR1 SGHTA and CDR2 FQGNSA come from the germline V gene. The CDR3 contains 16 residues. V trimming: 3 bases; J trimming: 6 bases; junction bases outside the gene matches: 12. CDR3 bases: TGTGCCAGCAGCTTGGAAGGGGGCTTAATAAGGGATACGCAGTATTTT. Its protein is CASSLEGGLIRDTQYF.

V and J are TRBV20-1 and TRBJ2-1, with D tentatively TRBD1 (5 bases). The germline V gene encodes CDR1 DFQATT and CDR2 SNEGSKA (reference sequence). The CDR3 spans 11 residues. With 4 bases removed from V and 10 bases from J, the gap between germline ends came to 11 bases. The CDR3 is CSATGGAEQFF. Written as DNA, the CDR3 is TGCAGTGCTACCGGTGGGGCGGAGCAGTTCTTC.

In this sample, this clone turned up once. The chain employs TRBV28 and TRBJ1-4, with a weak D call TRBD1 (6 bases). Germline CDR1 is MDHEN and CDR2 is SYDVKM. V lost 6 bases, J lost 8 bases, and 16 bases lay in between. The CDR3 consists of 14 residues. For the CDR3, the DNA is TGTGCCAGCAGATACCGGGACACGCGGGAAAAACTGTTTTTT. This translates into CASRYRDTREKLFF. Combining the CDR3 with reference TRBV28 and TRBJ1-4 gives the whole variable domain DVKVTQSSRYLVKRTGEKVFLECVQDMDHENMFWYRQDPGLGLRLIYFSYDVKMKEKGDIPEGYSVSREKKERFSLILESASTNQTSMYLCASRYRDTREKLFFGSGTQLSVL.

This sequence joins TRBV7-8 and TRBJ1-1; possible D gene TRBD1, 6 bases. Per the germline V gene, CDR1 is SGHVS and CDR2 is FQNEAQ. This CDR3 comprises 12 residues. V gave up 5 bases and J gave up 7 bases, with 11 bases separating them. CDR3 DNA sequence: TGTGCCAGCAGCCTGAGGGACAATGAAGCTTTCTTT. This gives the protein CASSLRDNEAFF.

This clone showed up just a few times. This chain uses TRBV2 with TRBJ1-2, with TRBD1 matching over 9 bases. This CDR3 spans 14 amino acids. The V and J ends lost 4 bases and 0 bases, in that order; junction bases with no gene match: 0. CDR1 is SNHLY, CDR2 FYNNEI, per germline. CDR3 coding DNA: TGTGCCAGCAGTGGACAGGGGGCTAACTATGGCTACACCTTC. It specifies CASSGQGANYGYTF.

V gene TRBV28 combines with J gene TRBJ1-3, with TRBD1 identical over 8 bases. Germline assignment: CDR1 MDHEN and CDR2 SYDVKM. The CDR3 extends over 15 amino acids. After removal of 5 bases from V and 8 bases from J, the junction contained 11 bases not matched to a gene. CDR3 region: CASSTFRTGLHTIYF. In DNA, the CDR3 is TGTGCCAGCAGTACCTTCAGGACAGGGCTGCACACCATATATTTT.

The rearrangement links TRBV28 to TRBJ1-2; D call uncertain. Germline CDR1 MDHEN, CDR2 SYDVKM. The CDR3 contains 14 residues. Deletions cut 4 bases from V and 4 bases from J, with 13 bases between. The CDR3, as DNA: TGTGCCAGCAGTTCTCAAGGGAGGGCCTATGGCTACACCTTC. Amino acid sequence: CASSSQGRAYGYTF.

This chain connects TRBV7-9 to TRBJ1-2; D is unclear. Germline lookup yields CDR1 SEHNR and CDR2 FQNEAQ (reference sequence). V was trimmed by 3 bases and J by 6 bases, leaving 5 bases between them. The CDR3 spans 11 residues. The CDR3: CASSFGNGYTF. The CDR3 DNA reads as TGTGCCAGCAGCTTCGGGAATGGCTACACCTTC.

This chain uses TRBV5-6 with TRBJ1-5; D ambiguous. The CDR3 length is 14 residues. The V gene's germline CDR1 is SGHDT and CDR2 YYEEEE. Trimming removed 3 bases from V and 0 bases from J, with 7 bases in between. CDR3 in amino acids: CASSSGYSNQPQHF. The DNA of the CDR3 is TGTGCCAGCAGCTCCGGGTATAGCAATCAGCCCCAGCATTTT.

This clone was counted between two and nine times. The chain joins TRBV5-1 to TRBJ2-5, with a possible D match to TRBD1 (5 bases). Per germline, CDR1 SGHRS and CDR2 YFSETQ. V was trimmed by 1 base and J by 9 bases, leaving 19 bases between them. The CDR3 covers 15 residues. The CDR3 loop reads CASSLIGSRQGAQYF. The CDR3 DNA sequence: TGCGCCAGCAGCTTGATCGGCAGCCGGCAAGGGGCCCAGTACTTC.

The rearrangement joins TRBV28 to TRBJ1-1; tentatively, D is TRBD1 (6 bases). Germline CDR1 MDHEN, CDR2 SYDVKM. V was cut by 3 bases and J by 1 base, with 15 bases left in between. The length of the CDR3 is 16 residues. As DNA, the CDR3 is TGTGCCAGCAGTTTTGGTGGGGGCCTGGGGAACACTGAAGCTTTCTTT. Amino acids: CASSFGGGLGNTEAFF.

V and J are TRBV2 and TRBJ2-3; 8 nucleotides match TRBD2. V lost 5 bases, J lost 4 bases, and 8 bases stayed unmatched. Germline V CDR1 and CDR2: SNHLY, FYNNEI. CDR3 length: 15 residues. The CDR3 spells CASSRAGVVADTQYF. The CDR3 nucleotides are TGTGCCAGCAGTAGAGCGGGGGTGGTCGCAGATACGCAGTATTTT.

The rearrangement links TRBV19 to TRBJ2-2; the match to TRBD1 covers 8 bases. The V segment lost 5 bases and the J segment 6 bases; nucleotides outside the gene matches: 5. Germline CDR1 and CDR2: LNHDA and SQIVND (reference sequence). CDR3 length: 14 residues. CDR3 DNA sequence: TGTGCCAGTAGTGAAATACAGGGGGCCGGGGAGCTGTTTTTT. The encoded protein is CASSEIQGAGELFF.

This rearrangement joins TRBV7-6 to TRBJ1-2; D gene unclear. Trimming shortened V by 4 bases and J by 3 bases, and 12 bases separated the two germline ends. There are 14 residues in the CDR3. CDR1 is SGHVS, CDR2 FNYEAQ, per germline. CDR3 sequence reads: CASSSHEEDYGYTF. In DNA, the CDR3 is TGTGCCAGCAGCTCCCACGAGGAAGACTATGGCTACACCTTC.